The 32 T cell receptor beta chains listed next were all sequenced from one sample in a study of blood T cell repertoires in COVID-19. Generated by immunoSEQ multiplex PCR, the TCRdb table keeps only in-frame clones and is missing some. This table has under 400,000 clones, around 88% appearing once. The sample comprised peripheral blood. The receptor source for this set is a woman in her twenties or thirties with COVID-19, enrolled during active disease.

The chain recombines TRBV11-2 with TRBJ2-1, with D unresolved. Trimming stripped 2 bases from V and 6 bases from J, with 5 bases between. The CDR3 is 12 amino acids. Germline-derived CDR1 and CDR2 are SGHAT and FQNNGV. This CDR3 is CASSLSSNEQFF. The CDR3 DNA follows: TGTGCCAGCAGCTTATCTTCCAATGAGCAGTTCTTC.

The J gene is TRBJ1-2, the V gene TRBV14; 8 nucleotides align to TRBD1. This CDR3 comprises 14 residues. V was pared by 4 bases and J by 4 bases, with 5 bases of the junction left unmatched. The germline CDR1 and CDR2 sequences are SGHDN and FVKESK. The CDR3 region is CASSRQTGAYGYTF. The DNA for the CDR3 is TGTGCCAGCAGCCGTCAGACAGGGGCCTATGGCTACACCTTC.

The V and J genes are TRBV6-5 and TRBJ2-3; the D gene is possibly TRBD2 (5 bases). V dropped 5 bases and J dropped 4 bases, with 7 bases sitting between them. Germline CDR1 reads MNHEY; CDR2 reads SVGAGI. This CDR3 is built from 12 residues. The CDR3 reads CASSRTPDTQYF. The CDR3 DNA sequence: TGTGCCAGCAGTAGGACTCCAGATACGCAGTATTTT.

The table lists this clone with a count of one. V and J are TRBV2 and TRBJ2-1; 8 positions match TRBD1. Germline trimming cut 5 bases from V and 8 bases from J; bases unmatched to any gene: 5. The CDR3 loop spans 13 amino acids. Germline loops: CDR1 SNHLY, CDR2 FYNNEI. The CDR3 DNA reads as TGTGCCAGCAGTCCTGACAGGGGCGATGAGCAGTTCTTC. Amino acids: CASSPDRGDEQFF.

The genes are TRBV10-3 and TRBJ2-7; 10 nucleotides line up with TRBD1. The CDR3 is made up of 13 amino acids. J gave up 7 bases and V 10 bases, and 10 bases lay outside the gene matches. The germline gives CDR1 ENHRY, CDR2 SYGVKD. The CDR3 nucleotides are TGTGCCACCGGGGGGACAGGGGCCTTGGAGCAGTACTTC. It encodes CATGGTGALEQYF.

This clone has just a few counts. The chain combines TRBV7-9 with TRBJ2-1; 7 nucleotides align to TRBD2. Germline loops: CDR1 SEHNR, CDR2 FQNEAQ (reference sequence). The CDR3 runs 15 residues. V dropped 4 bases and J dropped 0; count of bases not matched to a gene: 3. The CDR3 DNA reads as TGTGCCAGCAGCTCCAGACTAGCCTCCTACAATGAGCAGTTCTTC. Translation: CASSSRLASYNEQFF.

The chain couples TRBV10-3 to TRBJ1-2; the D gene is possibly TRBD1 (5 bases). CDR3 length: 12 amino acids. Deletions cut 3 bases from V and 8 bases from J, with 10 bases between. Germline CDR1 ENHRY, CDR2 SYGVKD. This chain's CDR3 is CAISDQGQGYTF. CDR3 nucleotides: TGTGCCATCAGTGACCAGGGCCAAGGCTACACCTTC.

The rearrangement joins TRBV21-1 to TRBJ2-5; TRBD2 reflects the table's D call only, with no check against the DNA. TRBV21-1 is recorded as a pseudogene. The CDR3 is 17 amino acids. The CDR3 sequence is CASSKGTSGGYQETQYF. The DNA of the CDR3 is TGTGCCAGCAGCAAAGGAACTAGCGGGGGTTACCAAGAGACCCAGTACTTC.

J is TRBJ2-3 and V is TRBV7-8; TRBD2 matches at 9 bases. Germline assignment: CDR1 SGHVS and CDR2 FQNEAQ. V was clipped by 5 bases and J by 1 base; unmatched bases: 10. The CDR3 is 17 amino acids. The CDR3 region is CASSPPGLASGTDTQYF. CDR3 nucleotides: TGTGCCAGCAGCCCACCGGGACTAGCATCCGGCACAGATACGCAGTATTTT.

This chain joins TRBV5-5 and TRBJ2-2; no reliable D call. This CDR3 is built from 13 residues. V was clipped by 0 bases and J by 5 bases, with 5 bases between them. The V gene's germline CDR1 is SGHKS and CDR2 YYEKEE (reference sequence). Here the CDR3 reads CASSLELTGELFF. The DNA for the CDR3 is TGTGCCAGCAGCTTGGAACTTACCGGGGAGCTGTTTTTT. The full variable domain, rest sourced from reference TRBV5-5 and TRBJ2-2, is DAGVTQSPTHLIKTRGQQVTLRCSPISGHKSVSWYQQVLGQGPQFIFQYYEKEERGRGNFPDRFSARQFPNYSSELNVNALLLGDSALYLCASSLELTGELFFGEGSRLTVL.

The rearrangement uses TRBV5-4 and TRBJ2-7; TRBD2 is a possible D gene (5 bases). V lost 4 bases and J lost 5, with 16 bases in between. Germline V gives CDR1 SGHNT, CDR2 YYREEE (reference sequence). The CDR3 is 14 amino acids. CDR3 amino acids: CASSAGSWVDEQYF. CDR3 in DNA: TGTGCCAGCAGCGCTGGGAGTTGGGTGGACGAGCAGTACTTC.

The chain carries TRBV7-9 and TRBJ2-1; D might be TRBD2 (5 bases). The CDR3 has 14 amino acids. Germline loops: CDR1 SEHNR, CDR2 FQNEAQ (reference sequence). V was clipped by 4 bases and J by 5 bases, with 12 bases between them. This CDR3 reads CASSSGGQNNEQFF. In DNA form, the CDR3 reads TGTGCCAGCAGCTCTGGCGGGCAGAACAATGAGCAGTTCTTC.

The chain couples TRBV19 to TRBJ1-1; 10 bases are a match to TRBD1. Germline CDR1 LNHDA, CDR2 SQIVND (reference sequence). The CDR3 is made up of 12 amino acids. V was pared by 5 bases and J by 8 bases, with 2 bases of the junction left unmatched. The chain's CDR3 is CASSWGQGEAFF. CDR3 DNA sequence: TGTGCCAGTAGTTGGGGACAGGGGGAAGCTTTCTTT.

V and J are TRBV12-5 and TRBJ2-7; 10 bases map to TRBD1. Germline V gene sequence: CDR1 LGHNT, CDR2 FRNRAP. The CDR3 is 15 amino acids. The V segment lost 6 bases and the J segment 6 bases; nucleotides outside the gene matches: 11. CDR3 sequence (DNA): TGTGCTAGTGGAGAGGGGACAGGGGACCCCCTCGAGCAGTACGTC. This gives the protein CASGEGTGDPLEQYV.

This chain links TRBV28 with TRBJ1-5; 8 bases match TRBD1. V shed 5 bases and J 7 bases; nucleotides not matched to a gene: 7. Germline V lookup: CDR1 MDHEN, CDR2 SYDVKM. The CDR3 has 14 residues. CDR3 region: CASSLPQGGQPQHF. Written as DNA, the CDR3 is TGTGCCAGCAGTCTACCACAGGGGGGGCAGCCCCAGCATTTT.

The chain is built from TRBV6-5 and TRBJ1-2; D ambiguous. Germline V gives CDR1 MNHEY, CDR2 SVGAGI. V dropped 6 bases and J dropped 7 bases, with 6 bases sitting between them. The CDR3 runs to 10 residues. The CDR3 nucleotides are TGTGCCAGCAGCGACACTGGCTACACCTTC. Translating it yields CASSDTGYTF.

The CDR3 loop reads CASSPPVEQFF. For the CDR3, the DNA is TGTGCCAGCAGCCCACCGGTAGAGCAGTTCTTC. V gene TRBV7-9 combines with J gene TRBJ2-1; no firm D call. CDR1 is SEHNR, CDR2 FQNEAQ, per germline (reference sequence). V lost 5 bases to trimming and J lost 10 bases, with 9 bases between them. The CDR3 is made up of 11 amino acids.

This chain uses TRBV15 with TRBJ2-5; TRBD1 might be the D (5 bases). The V and J ends lost 3 bases and 2 bases respectively, with 10 bases between them. This CDR3 is 14 amino acids long. Germline lookup yields CDR1 LNHNV and CDR2 YYDKDF (reference sequence). The CDR3 sequence is CATSRWGEQETQYF. CDR3 bases: TGTGCCACCAGCAGGTGGGGCGAACAAGAGACCCAGTACTTC.

This chain joins TRBV6-5 and TRBJ2-3, with 7 positions matching TRBD1. Germline V gene lookup returns CDR1 MNHEY and CDR2 SVGAGI. The J segment lost 0 bases and the V segment lost 6 bases, leaving 3 bases of the junction unmatched. The CDR3 sequence is 14 residues long. The CDR3: CASRLDRSTDTQYF. In DNA form, the CDR3 reads TGTGCCAGCAGACTGGACAGGAGCACAGATACGCAGTATTTT.

This rearrangement joins TRBV6-2 or TRBV6-3 to TRBJ2-3; 8 bases align to TRBD1. The CDR3 consists of 16 residues. CDR1 and CDR2 from the germline V gene are MNHEY and SVGEGT. V lost 2 bases, J lost 9 bases, and 13 bases stayed unmatched. The CDR3, as DNA: TGTGCCAGCAGTTACCGCTTGCCGGACAGGGAGGACACGCAGTATTTT. It yields the protein CASSYRLPDREDTQYF.

This clone has only one observation. V and J are TRBV10-2 and TRBJ2-7; TRBD1 matches 9 bases. The CDR3 is 16 residues long. After removal of 6 bases from V and 3 bases from J, the junction contained 12 bases not matched to a gene. Germline V gene data show CDR1 as WSHSY and CDR2 as SAAADI. CDR3 loop: CASSSGTGLEGYEQYV. The CDR3 DNA reads TGCGCCAGCAGCTCCGGGACAGGGTTAGAGGGCTACGAGCAGTACGTC.

The table lists this clone with a count of one. Other DNA sequences in this sample translate to the same CDR3. The chain has TRBV18 and TRBJ1-1; 7 bases are shared with TRBD1. Trimming at V came to 6 bases and at J to 2 bases, leaving 9 bases not matched to a gene. The CDR3 length is 15 residues. Germline values: CDR1 KGHSH, CDR2 LQKENI. CDR3 DNA: TGTGCCAGCTCCCGGACCGGGACAGAAAACACTGAAGCTTTCTTT. It translates to CASSRTGTENTEAFF.

The chain couples TRBV11-2 to TRBJ2-1, with 10 bases aligning to TRBD2. This CDR3 is 16 amino acids long. Losses at the gene ends were 5 bases for V and 9 bases for J; bases not matched to a gene: 13. Germline lookup yields CDR1 SGHAT and CDR2 FQNNGV. CDR3 nucleotides: TGTGCCAGCAGCCCGGGTCTAGCGGGGGACCTTGGTGAGCAGTTCTTC. Its translation is CASSPGLAGDLGEQFF.

J is TRBJ2-7 and V is TRBV6-5; D is uncertain. The CDR3 consists of 13 residues. CDR1 and CDR2 (germline): MNHEY, SVGAGI. The ends were cut back, 6 bases at V and 0 bases at J, with 9 bases in the middle. CDR3 coding DNA: TGTGCCAGCAGCCTGGCCCCCTCCTACGAGCAGTACGTC. It codes for CASSLAPSYEQYV.

Comment on this clone: Other DNA variants within this sample encode the same CDR3. CDR3 DNA sequence: TGTGCCAGCAGCGTAGTCCAGAACACTGAAGCTTTCTTT. As protein: CASSVVQNTEAFF. V is TRBV9 and J is TRBJ1-1; D gene unclear. This CDR3 comprises 13 residues. With 0 bases removed from V and 1 base from J, the gap between germline ends came to 4 bases. Germline CDR1 is SGDLS and CDR2 is YYNGEE.

The rearrangement links TRBV27 to TRBJ1-6; 7 nucleotides align to TRBD1. V was pared by 5 bases and J by 7 bases, with 5 bases of the junction left unmatched. Germline V gene sequence: CDR1 MNHEY, CDR2 SMNVEV (reference sequence). CDR3 length: 14 residues. The CDR3 sequence: CASSVPGQNSPLHF. In nucleotides, the CDR3 is TGTGCCAGCAGTGTCCCGGGACAGAATTCACCCCTCCACTTT.

CDR3 loop: CASSGPSYNEQFF. Written as DNA, the CDR3 is TGTGCCAGCAGTGGCCCTTCCTACAATGAGCAGTTCTTC. The rearrangement joins TRBV28 to TRBJ2-1, with no clear D. Deletions cut 5 bases from V and 1 base from J, with 6 bases between. The CDR3 has 13 residues. Looked up from germline, CDR1 is MDHEN and CDR2 is SYDVKM.

The J gene is TRBJ1-4, the V gene TRBV2; 7 bases map to TRBD1. This CDR3 has 11 amino acids. V gave up 6 bases and J gave up 15 bases; unmatched junction bases: 7. Germline V CDR1 and CDR2: SNHLY, FYNNEI. CDR3 region: CASRVGQEVFF. The CDR3 DNA is TGTGCCAGCAGAGTTGGACAGGAGGTGTTTTTT.

This clone was found a few times. J is TRBJ1-4 and V is TRBV7-2; perhaps TRBD1 as D (5 bases). CDR3 size: 14 residues. Germline-derived CDR1 and CDR2 are SGHTA and FQGNSA. V was trimmed by 0 bases and J by 6 bases, leaving 8 bases between them. The CDR3 DNA sequence: TGTGCCAGCAGCTTAGCCGCGACAGATGAAAAACTGTTTTTT. Its translation is CASSLAATDEKLFF.

The J gene is TRBJ1-2, the V gene TRBV28, with a tentative D call TRBD1 (5 bases). The CDR3 covers 15 residues. With 7 bases removed from V and 2 bases from J, the gap between germline ends came to 17 bases. Germline CDR1 MDHEN, CDR2 SYDVKM. Here the CDR3 reads CASKTGGDMNYGYTF. The CDR3 region has the DNA TGTGCCAGCAAAACCGGGGGGGATATGAACTATGGCTACACCTTC.

J is TRBJ2-1 and V is TRBV28; 8 nucleotides agree with TRBD2. The CDR3 runs 16 residues. CDR1 and CDR2 (germline): MDHEN, SYDVKM. Trimming removed 5 bases from V and 6 bases from J; junction bases left unmatched: 12. CDR3 in amino acids: CASSPLLGRGANEQFF. The DNA of the CDR3 is TGTGCCAGCAGTCCACTCCTGGGGCGGGGGGCCAATGAGCAGTTCTTC.

A single count supports this clone. The chain has TRBV6-5 and TRBJ1-2, with D tentatively TRBD1 (5 bases). V was trimmed by 0 bases and J by 8 bases, leaving 16 bases between them. The CDR3 spans 15 residues. The germline V gene has CDR1 MNHEY and CDR2 SVGAGI. CDR3 coding DNA: TGTGCCAGCAGTTACTCGGGACCGCCCGGAGGGGGCTACACCTTC. Translated: CASSYSGPPGGGYTF.